The 11 T cell receptor beta chains given below trace back to one sample, sequenced in a study of cytomegalovirus exposure and HLA in healthy donors. Primers included in the PCR were 60 Vbeta and 13 Jbeta primers. The repertoire was sequenced with immunoSEQ multiplex PCR; TCRdb's copy has only in-frame clones and lacks some. Of 170,000 or so clones listed, approximately 84% are singletons. The sequencing input was PBMCs. These receptors were obtained from a man aged 18-30 years in good health and CMV-seronegative.

This sequence joins TRBV14 and TRBJ2-7, with 13 bases fitting TRBD2. Germline loops: CDR1 SGHDN, CDR2 FVKESK. The CDR3 sequence is 19 residues long. V lost 4 bases, J lost 6 bases, and 18 bases stayed unmatched. The CDR3 spells CASSPRRTGRTSGSSEQYF. The CDR3 DNA reads as TGTGCCAGCAGCCCACGGCGGACAGGAAGGACTAGCGGGAGTTCCGAGCAGTACTTC. Based on the CDR3 plus reference TRBV14 and TRBJ2-7, the full variable domain is EAGVTQFPSHSVIEKGQTVTLRCDPISGHDNLYWYRRVMGKEIKFLLHFVKESKQDESGMPNNRFLAERTGGTYSTLKVQPAELEDSGVYFCASSPRRTGRTSGSSEQYFGPGTRLTVT.

V is TRBV6-5 and J is TRBJ1-6; 11 nucleotides match TRBD1. The CDR3 is 15 amino acids. J was trimmed by 10 bases and V by 5 bases; bases with no gene match: 7. The germline V gene has CDR1 MNHEY and CDR2 SVGAGI. For the CDR3, the DNA is TGTGCCAGCAGTCACCGGGACAGGGGGTCGTCACCCCTCCACTTT. Its protein product is CASSHRDRGSSPLHF.

The chain joins TRBV11-3 to TRBJ2-3; D perhaps matches TRBD2 (6 bases). The CDR3 consists of 13 residues. Trimming took off 6 bases at V and 0 bases at J, with 7 bases between the two ends. From germline, CDR1 is SGHNT and CDR2 YENEEA. CDR3 nucleotides: TGTGCCAGCAGTAGCGGAAGCACAGATACGCAGTATTTT. It is translated as CASSSGSTDTQYF.

The chain links TRBV28 to TRBJ1-2, with D maybe TRBD1 (6 bases). CDR1 is MDHEN, CDR2 SYDVKM, per germline. V was pared by 5 bases and J by 4 bases, with 17 bases between. This CDR3 is 15 amino acids long. The CDR3 DNA sequence: TGTGCCAGCAGTCAAAGCGACAGGCCCCGCTATGGCTACACCTTC. This encodes CASSQSDRPRYGYTF.

V usage is TRBV19 and J usage is TRBJ2-3; D gene unclear. This CDR3 spans 13 amino acids. The germline gives CDR1 LNHDA, CDR2 SQIVND (reference sequence). V was pared by 5 bases and J by 5 bases, with 11 bases between. This CDR3 is CASSWSDQDTQYF. In nucleotides, the CDR3 is TGTGCCAGTAGTTGGAGCGATCAAGATACGCAGTATTTT.

The chain couples TRBV9 to TRBJ1-1; 7 nucleotides agree with TRBD1. Germline V gene data show CDR1 as SGDLS and CDR2 as YYNGEE. The CDR3 contains 15 residues. The trim removed 3 bases at V and 1 base at J, leaving 6 bases unmatched. The CDR3 region is CASSAPGTENTEAFF. The DNA for the CDR3 is TGTGCCAGCAGCGCCCCCGGGACAGAGAACACTGAAGCTTTCTTT. The complete variable domain, with remaining parts taken from reference TRBV9 and TRBJ1-1, reads DSGVTQTPKHLITATGQRVTLRCSPRSGDLSVYWYQQSLDQGLQFLIQYYNGEERAKGNILERFSAQQFPDLHSELNLSSLELGDSALYFCASSAPGTENTEAFFGQGTRLTVV.

The chain links TRBV27 to TRBJ2-1; a possible D gene is TRBD1 (5 bases). V was shortened by 8 bases and J by 8 bases, with 19 bases between the two germline ends. This CDR3 region has 14 residues. Per the germline V gene, CDR1 is MNHEY and CDR2 is SMNVEV (reference sequence). CDR3 sequence: CASHRLNPWDEQFF. The CDR3 nucleotides read TGTGCCAGCCACAGGCTCAACCCCTGGGATGAGCAGTTCTTC.

This clone has a handful of counts. The chain joins TRBV7-9 to TRBJ2-7; 8 bases align to TRBD2. The CDR3 has 14 residues. The trim removed 3 bases at V and 0 bases at J, leaving 1 base unmatched. The germline gives CDR1 SEHNR, CDR2 FQNEAQ (reference sequence). The CDR3 loop reads CASSFGTSSYEQYF. CDR3 DNA sequence: TGTGCCAGCAGCTTCGGGACTAGCTCCTACGAGCAGTACTTC.

This clone occurred a few times. The chain is built from TRBV19 and TRBJ1-1; D perhaps matches TRBD1 (6 bases). The CDR3 has 15 residues. V dropped 7 bases and J dropped 0 bases, with 15 bases sitting between them. Germline V gene lookup returns CDR1 LNHDA and CDR2 SQIVND (reference sequence). In DNA form, the CDR3 reads TGTGCCAGTACACAGGGACGGGGCATGAACACTGAAGCTTTCTTT. Protein sequence: CASTQGRGMNTEAFF.

The rearrangement uses TRBV5-1 and TRBJ2-7; TRBD1 matches at 8 bases. This CDR3 has 16 residues. Germline assignment: CDR1 SGHRS and CDR2 YFSETQ. V lost 3 bases, J lost 1 base, and 9 bases stayed unmatched. CDR3 loop: CASSYTGQGLSYEQYF. CDR3 sequence (DNA): TGCGCCAGCAGCTATACTGGACAGGGTTTATCCTACGAGCAGTACTTC.

The chain carries TRBV18 and TRBJ1-6, with D perhaps TRBD1 (5 bases). Trimming cost V 3 bases and J 0 bases, with 9 bases left between them. There are 16 residues in the CDR3. CDR1 KGHSH and CDR2 LQKENI come from the germline V gene. The CDR3 is CASSPNRSSYNSPLHF. CDR3 nucleotide sequence: TGTGCCAGCTCACCCAACAGGAGCTCCTATAATTCACCCCTCCACTTT.